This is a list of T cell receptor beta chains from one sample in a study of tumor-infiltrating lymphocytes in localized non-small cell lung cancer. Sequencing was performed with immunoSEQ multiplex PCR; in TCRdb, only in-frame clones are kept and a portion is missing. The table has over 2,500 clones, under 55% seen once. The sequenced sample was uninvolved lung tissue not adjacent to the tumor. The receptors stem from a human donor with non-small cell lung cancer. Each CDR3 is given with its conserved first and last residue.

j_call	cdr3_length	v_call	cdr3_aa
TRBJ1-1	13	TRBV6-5	CASSFYRFTEAFF
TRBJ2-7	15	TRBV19	CASSRLGTGIYEQYF
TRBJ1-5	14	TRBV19	CASSILVSNQPQHF
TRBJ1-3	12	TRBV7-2	CASSQTGNTIYF
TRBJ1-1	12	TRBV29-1	CSVRSGNTEAFF
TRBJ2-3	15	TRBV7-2	CASSPYGGIGDTQYF
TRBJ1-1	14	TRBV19	CASSPGQGSTEAFF
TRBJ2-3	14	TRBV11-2	CASAGGAGTDTQYF
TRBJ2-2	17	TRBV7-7	CASSPSPTSGNTGELFF
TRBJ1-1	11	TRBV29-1	CSVSHHTEAFF
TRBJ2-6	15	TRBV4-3	CASSQDVPGANVLTF
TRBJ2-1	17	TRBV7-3	CASSSWASGGVGGEQFF
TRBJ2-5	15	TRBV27	CASSLTSGAWETQYF
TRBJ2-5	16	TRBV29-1	CSSKPGTGVAKETQYF
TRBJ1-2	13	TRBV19	CASRGTGNYGYTF
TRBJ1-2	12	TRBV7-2	CASSLASGGYTF
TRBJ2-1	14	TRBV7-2	CASSLDGPLDEQFF
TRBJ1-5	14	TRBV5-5	CASSSWGGNQPQHF
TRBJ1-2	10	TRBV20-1	CSAHNYGYTF
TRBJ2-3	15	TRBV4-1	CASSQDPRGTDTQYF
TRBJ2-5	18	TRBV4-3	CASSQDRLLAGGIETQYF
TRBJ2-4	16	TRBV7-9	CASSSQGTANQNIQYF
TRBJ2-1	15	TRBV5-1	CASRPGLAEYNEQFF
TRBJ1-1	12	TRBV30	CAWSPLRTEAFF
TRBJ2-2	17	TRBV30	CAWSRGHWGANTGELFF
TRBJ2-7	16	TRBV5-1	CASSLGLTGSSYEQYF
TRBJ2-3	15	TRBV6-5	CASSYSGTGTDTQYF
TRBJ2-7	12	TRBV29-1	CSVAYGAYEQYF